The present TCR beta chain was sequenced within a study of identical twins. Whole-study results and caveats: Out-of-frame alpha sequences that twins shared showed excess low generation probability.

TCRdb used MiXCR to reprocess the 5' RACE reads, holding one entry per CDR3 protein. The top ten clones hold about 0.27% of a sample with 1.5 million to 2 million distinct CDR3 sequences, more than 30% of them seen once. This clonotype showed up many times. Antigen: not known. The germline CDR1 and CDR2 sequences are MNHEY and SMNVEV (reference sequence). V gave up 8 bases and J gave up 1 base, with 9 bases separating them. This CDR3 contains 12 residues. The chain employs TRBV27 and TRBJ2-7; no clear D. This TCR came from a newborn girl in good health. The specimen sequenced was cord blood. Here the CDR3 DNA reads TGTGCCAGCTGGTTGGATTCCTACGAGCAGTACTTC. Its protein product is CASWLDSYEQYF.